The subject of this entry is one TCR beta chain. Its target is unknown. V lost 8 bases, J lost 0 bases, and 14 bases stayed unmatched. The CDR3 runs to 17 residues. The germline CDR1 and CDR2 sequences are MNHEY and SMNVEV (reference sequence). The data derive from a study of cytomegalovirus exposure and HLA in healthy donors. About the research overall: Within an early data release were about 85 million unique TCRs drawn from HLA-typed donors. Study findings and constraints: A later analysis linked a missense DCLRE1C variant to TCR beta V- and J-gene trimming. Researchers left out some V segments, among them TRBV6-2 and TRBV6-3, as indistinguishable.

The PCR contained 60 Vbeta and 13 Jbeta primers. The repertoire was sequenced with immunoSEQ multiplex PCR; TCRdb's copy has only in-frame clones and lacks some. The sample consists of 130,000 or so clones, around 80% of them appearing once. The rearrangement joins TRBV27 to TRBJ1-1; 8 positions agree with TRBD1. Material: PBMCs. This receptor was taken from a woman between 18 and 30 years old in good health and CMV-seronegative. The CDR3 nucleotides are TGTGCCAGCCGGGACAGGAACCTTGGGGCCGTGAACACTGAAGCTTTCTTT. Translating it yields CASRDRNLGAVNTEAFF.